A single sample is the source of the 9 T cell receptor beta chains below, sequenced in a study of T cell repertoires in aging, cancer and after chemotherapy. Multiplex touch-down PCR with TRB-A/B primers amplified rearranged V-D-J TRB sequences. TCRdb ran MiXCR on the multiplex PCR reads and lists one entry per CDR3 protein. The sample shows some 14,000 distinct CDR3 sequences, 25% of them seen only once. TCR beta rearrangements were amplified from peripheral blood genomic DNA. The specimen sequenced was blood. Receptor source: a human donor in good health.

This clonotype showed up just a few times. This rearrangement joins TRBV20-1 to TRBJ2-5, with 7 bases fitting TRBD1. The V and J ends lost 5 bases and 5 bases, in that order; junction bases with no gene match: 8. CDR3 length equals 13 residues. The germline CDR1 and CDR2 sequences are DFQATT and SNEGSKA (reference sequence). The CDR3 coding sequence is TGCAGTGCTGGGGACAGTTCCGGGGAGACCCAGTACTTC. It translates to CSAGDSSGETQYF.

This chain links TRBV29-1 with TRBJ1-2, with 7 bases aligning to TRBD1. The germline CDR1 and CDR2 sequences are SQVTM and ANQGSEA. The CDR3 has 13 amino acids. V shed 4 bases and J 7 bases; nucleotides not matched to a gene: 9. DNA of the CDR3: TGCAGCGTTGTGGGTATGACAGGGACTGGCTACACCTTC. Protein sequence: CSVVGMTGTGYTF.

The chain employs TRBV27 and TRBJ2-7; 7 bases map to TRBD1. This CDR3 contains 14 residues. Looked up from germline, CDR1 is MNHEY and CDR2 is SMNVEV (reference sequence). V gave up 2 bases and J gave up 2 bases; unmatched junction bases: 3. CDR3 loop: CASSLLGQAYEQYF. CDR3 in DNA: TGTGCCAGCAGTTTACTAGGACAGGCCTACGAGCAGTACTTC.

In this sample, this clonotype is medium-sized. The V and J genes are TRBV29-1 and TRBJ2-7; no clear D gene. Trimming took off 4 bases at V and 3 bases at J, with 13 bases between the two ends. The germline CDR1 and CDR2 sequences are SQVTM and ANQGSEA. This CDR3 is 13 amino acids long. This CDR3 is CSVVSVLNYEQYF. The CDR3 DNA reads TGCAGCGTTGTGTCTGTACTAAACTACGAGCAGTACTTC.

The gene calls are TRBV28 and TRBJ2-7, with a weak D call TRBD1 (6 bases). Germline loops: CDR1 MDHEN, CDR2 SYDVKM. The CDR3 is 14 amino acids. Trimming pared 6 bases from V and 5 bases from J, leaving 17 bases between. The CDR3 DNA follows: TGTGCCAGCAGCCCCGTAGAGGGGGTTCACGAGCAGTACTTC. Translated: CASSPVEGVHEQYF.

This chain connects TRBV11-3 to TRBJ1-6; no firm D call. V lost 5 bases and J 6 bases, leaving 8 bases between the germline ends. The germline V gene has CDR1 SGHNT and CDR2 YENEEA. The CDR3 has 13 residues. Written as DNA, the CDR3 is TGTGCCAGCAGCATCTCAAGTAATTCACCCCTCCACTTT. Protein product: CASSISSNSPLHF.

Here the CDR3 reads CASSLNPASGGGDTQYF. The CDR3 DNA is TGTGCCAGCAGTTTAAACCCTGCTAGCGGGGGGGGAGATACGCAGTATTTT. The chain employs TRBV28 and TRBJ2-3; the match to TRBD2 covers 12 bases. V trimming: 2 bases; J trimming: 5 bases; junction bases outside the gene matches: 8. The CDR3 length is 17 residues. Germline CDR1 is MDHEN and CDR2 is SYDVKM.

The chain combines TRBV7-3 with TRBJ2-1; maybe TRBD1 (6 bases). The V end was cut by 5 bases, the J end by 2 bases, with 13 bases between. Looked up from germline, CDR1 is SGHTA and CDR2 is FQGTGA. This CDR3 comprises 15 residues. The CDR3 reads CASSLGARPYNEQFF. CDR3 bases: TGTGCCAGCAGCCTGGGGGCGCGGCCCTACAATGAGCAGTTCTTC. Drawing the rest from reference TRBV7-3 and TRBJ2-1, the complete variable domain is GAGVSQTPSNKVTEKGKYVELRCDPISGHTALYWYRQSLGQGPEFLIYFQGTGAADDSGLPNDRFFAVRPEGSVSTLKIQRTERGDSAVYLCASSLGARPYNEQFFGPGTRLTVL.

The chain recombines TRBV12-3 or TRBV12-4 with TRBJ2-3; D possibly corresponds to TRBD1 (5 bases). The V end was cut by 2 bases, the J end by 2 bases, with 17 bases between. This CDR3 is 17 amino acids long. In nucleotides, the CDR3 is TGTGCCAGCAGTTTATACGGGCCAGGGATAGTCACAGATACGCAGTATTTT. As protein: CASSLYGPGIVTDTQYF.